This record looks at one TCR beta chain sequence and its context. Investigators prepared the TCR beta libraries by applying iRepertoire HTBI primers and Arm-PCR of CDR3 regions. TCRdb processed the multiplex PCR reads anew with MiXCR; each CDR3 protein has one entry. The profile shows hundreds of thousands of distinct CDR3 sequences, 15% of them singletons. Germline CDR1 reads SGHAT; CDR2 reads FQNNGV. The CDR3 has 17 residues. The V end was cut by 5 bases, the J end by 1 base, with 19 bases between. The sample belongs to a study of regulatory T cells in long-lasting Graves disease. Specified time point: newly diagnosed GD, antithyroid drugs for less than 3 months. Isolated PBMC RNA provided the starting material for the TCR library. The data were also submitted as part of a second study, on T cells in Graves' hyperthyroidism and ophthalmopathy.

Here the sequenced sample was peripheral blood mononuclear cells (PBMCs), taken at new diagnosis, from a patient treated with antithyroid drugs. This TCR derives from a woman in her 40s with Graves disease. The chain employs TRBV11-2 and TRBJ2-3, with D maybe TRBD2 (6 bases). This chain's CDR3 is CASSQTVIGGGTDTQYF. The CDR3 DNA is TGTGCCAGCAGCCAGACGGTTATAGGAGGGGGCACAGATACGCAGTATTTT.